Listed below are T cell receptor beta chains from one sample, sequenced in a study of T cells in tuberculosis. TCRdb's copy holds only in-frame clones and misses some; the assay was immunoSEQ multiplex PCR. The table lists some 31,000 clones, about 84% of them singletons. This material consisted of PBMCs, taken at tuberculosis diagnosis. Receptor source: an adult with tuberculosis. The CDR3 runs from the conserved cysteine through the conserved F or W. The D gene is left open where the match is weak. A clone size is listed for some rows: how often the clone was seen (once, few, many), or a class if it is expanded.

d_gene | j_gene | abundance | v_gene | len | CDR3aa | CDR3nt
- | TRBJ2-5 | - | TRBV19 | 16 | CASSMKGFDLQETQYF | TGTGCCAGTAGTATGAAGGGGTTCGACCTCCAAGAGACCCAGTACTTC
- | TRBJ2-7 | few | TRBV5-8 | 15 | CASSLGTWVSYEQYF | TGTGCCAGCAGCTTAGGGACATGGGTCTCCTACGAGCAGTACTTC
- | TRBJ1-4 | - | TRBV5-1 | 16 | CASSWGSRTHNEKLFF | TGCGCCAGCAGCTGGGGATCCCGGACTCACAATGAAAAACTGTTTTTT
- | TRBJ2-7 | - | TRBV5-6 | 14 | CASRPWGSSYEQYF | TGTGCCAGCAGACCGTGGGGCAGCTCCTACGAGCAGTACTTC
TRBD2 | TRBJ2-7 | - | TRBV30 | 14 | CARRAGGPSGEQYF | TGTGCCAGACGAGCGGGAGGGCCCTCGGGGGAGCAGTACTTC
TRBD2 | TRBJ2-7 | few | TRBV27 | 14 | CASSLRTSGYEQYF | TGTGCCAGCAGTCTCCGGACTAGCGGCTACGAGCAGTACTTC
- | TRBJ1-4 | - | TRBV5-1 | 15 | CASSRAPTGDEKLFF | TGCGCCAGCAGCCGGGCCCCAACCGGGGATGAAAAACTGTTTTTT
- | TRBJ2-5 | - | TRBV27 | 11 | CASTQGETQYF | TGTGCCAGCACCCAGGGAGAGACCCAGTACTTC
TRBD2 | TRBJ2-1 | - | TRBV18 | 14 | CASSSGTSGNEQFF | TGTGCCAGCTCCTCCGGGACTAGCGGGAATGAGCAGTTCTTC
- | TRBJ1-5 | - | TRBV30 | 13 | CAWSESGVEPQHF | TGTGCCTGGAGCGAATCAGGGGTTGAGCCCCAGCATTTT
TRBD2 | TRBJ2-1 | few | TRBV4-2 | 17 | CASSQDPLASGSNEQFF | TGTGCCAGCAGCCAGGACCCACTGGCTAGCGGGTCCAATGAGCAGTTCTTC
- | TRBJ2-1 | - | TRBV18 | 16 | CASSGFSAGGYNEQFF | TGTGCCAGCTCAGGGTTTAGCGCCGGGGGCTACAATGAGCAGTTCTTC
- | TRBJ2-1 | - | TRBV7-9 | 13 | CASTSGSYNEQFF | TGTGCCAGCACCTCGGGGTCCTACAATGAGCAGTTCTTC
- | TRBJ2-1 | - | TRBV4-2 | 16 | CASSQGAVSTYNEQFF | TGTGCCAGCAGCCAAGGGGCAGTATCGACCTACAATGAGCAGTTCTTC
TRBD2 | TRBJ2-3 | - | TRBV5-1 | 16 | CASSLEGLAGADTQYF | TGCGCCAGCAGCTTGGAAGGACTAGCGGGAGCAGATACGCAGTATTTT
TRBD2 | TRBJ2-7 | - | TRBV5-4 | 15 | CASSLGAGGAYEQYF | TGTGCCAGCAGCTTGGGGGCGGGAGGGGCCTACGAGCAGTACTTC
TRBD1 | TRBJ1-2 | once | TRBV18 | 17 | CASSPGTGQIDPRGYTF | TGTGCCAGCTCACCGGGGACAGGGCAAATCGATCCAAGGGGCTACACCTTC
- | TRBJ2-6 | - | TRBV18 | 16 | CASSPGQSSGANVLTF | TGTGCCAGCTCACCGGGGCAGAGCTCTGGGGCCAACGTCCTGACTTTC
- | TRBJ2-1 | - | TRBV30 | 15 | CAWGGRETRGNEQFF | TGTGCCTGGGGAGGGCGGGAGACTAGGGGGAATGAGCAGTTCTTC
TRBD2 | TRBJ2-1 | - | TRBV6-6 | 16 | CASSYVDASGMGEQFF | TGTGCCAGCAGTTATGTAGATGCTAGCGGGATGGGTGAGCAGTTCTTC
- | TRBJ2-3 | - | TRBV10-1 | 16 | CASSEVVGPSTNTQYF | TGCGCCAGCAGTGAGGTTGTAGGACCTAGCACGAATACGCAGTATTTT
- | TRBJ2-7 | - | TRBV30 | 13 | CAWSSGVGNEQYF | TGTGCCTGGAGTAGCGGCGTAGGGAACGAGCAGTACTTC
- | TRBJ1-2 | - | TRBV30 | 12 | CAWSVQGYGYTF | TGTGCCTGGAGTGTCCAGGGCTATGGCTACACCTTC
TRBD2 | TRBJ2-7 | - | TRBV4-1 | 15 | CASSQAGGNSYEQYF | TGCGCCAGCAGCCAAGCGGGGGGGAACTCCTACGAGCAGTACTTC